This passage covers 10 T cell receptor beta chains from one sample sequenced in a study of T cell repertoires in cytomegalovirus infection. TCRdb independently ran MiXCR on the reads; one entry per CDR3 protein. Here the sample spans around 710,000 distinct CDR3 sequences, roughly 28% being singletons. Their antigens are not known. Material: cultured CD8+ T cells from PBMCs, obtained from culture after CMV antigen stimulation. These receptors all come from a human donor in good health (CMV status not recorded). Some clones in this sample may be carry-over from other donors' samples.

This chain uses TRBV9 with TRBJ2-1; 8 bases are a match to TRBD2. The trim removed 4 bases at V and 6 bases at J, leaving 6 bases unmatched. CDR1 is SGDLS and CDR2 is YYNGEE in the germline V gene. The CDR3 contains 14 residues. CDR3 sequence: CASSTGLGFNEQFF. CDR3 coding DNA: TGTGCCAGCAGCACGGGACTAGGGTTCAATGAGCAGTTCTTC. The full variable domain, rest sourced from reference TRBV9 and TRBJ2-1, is DSGVTQTPKHLITATGQRVTLRCSPRSGDLSVYWYQQSLDQGLQFLIQYYNGEERAKGNILERFSAQQFPDLHSELNLSSLELGDSALYFCASSTGLGFNEQFFGPGTRLTVL.

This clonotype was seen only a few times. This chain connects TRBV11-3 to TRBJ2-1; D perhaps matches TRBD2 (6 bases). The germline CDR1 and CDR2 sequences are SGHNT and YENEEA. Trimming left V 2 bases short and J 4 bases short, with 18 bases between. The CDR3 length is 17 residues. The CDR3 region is CASSLIPTRERYNEQFF. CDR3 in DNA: TGTGCCAGCAGCTTAATCCCAACCCGGGAGCGGTACAATGAGCAGTTCTTC.

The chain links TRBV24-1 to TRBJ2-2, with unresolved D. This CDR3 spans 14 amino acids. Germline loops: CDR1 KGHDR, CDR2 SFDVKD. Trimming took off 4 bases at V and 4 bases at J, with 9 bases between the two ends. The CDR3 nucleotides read TGTGCCACCAGTGAAGAACCATTCACCGGGGAGCTGTTTTTT. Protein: CATSEEPFTGELFF.

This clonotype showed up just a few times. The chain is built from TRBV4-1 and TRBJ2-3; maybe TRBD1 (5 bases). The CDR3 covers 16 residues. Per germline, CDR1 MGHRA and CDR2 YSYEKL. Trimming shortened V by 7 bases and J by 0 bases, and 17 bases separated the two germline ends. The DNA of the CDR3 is TGCGCCAGCACCAGGGCCCAGGATCTCAGCACAGATACGCAGTATTTT. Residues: CASTRAQDLSTDTQYF.

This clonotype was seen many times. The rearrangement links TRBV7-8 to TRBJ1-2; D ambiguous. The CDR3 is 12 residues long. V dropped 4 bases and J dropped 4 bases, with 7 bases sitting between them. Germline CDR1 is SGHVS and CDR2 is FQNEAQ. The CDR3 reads CASSSGSYGYTF. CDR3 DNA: TGTGCCAGCAGCTCCGGGAGCTATGGCTACACCTTC. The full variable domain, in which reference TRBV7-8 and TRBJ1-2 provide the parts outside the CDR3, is GAGVSQSPRYKVAKRGQDVALRCDPISGHVSLFWYQQALGQGPEFLTYFQNEAQLDKSGLPSDRFFAERPEGSVSTLKIQRTQQEDSAVYLCASSSGSYGYTFGSGTRLTVV.

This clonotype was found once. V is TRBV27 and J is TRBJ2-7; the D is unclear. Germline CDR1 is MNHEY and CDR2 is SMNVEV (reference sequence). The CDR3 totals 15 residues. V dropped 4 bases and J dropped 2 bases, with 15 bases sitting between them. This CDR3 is CASSWASPAPYEQYF. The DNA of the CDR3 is TGTGCCAGCAGTTGGGCCAGCCCGGCGCCCTACGAGCAGTACTTC.

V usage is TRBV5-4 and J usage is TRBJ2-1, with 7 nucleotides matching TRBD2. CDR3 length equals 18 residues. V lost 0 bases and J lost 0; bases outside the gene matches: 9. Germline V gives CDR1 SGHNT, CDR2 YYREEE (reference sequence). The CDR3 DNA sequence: TGTGCCAGCAGCTTGGTCGCGGGGGTCCCCAGCTCCTACAATGAGCAGTTCTTC. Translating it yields CASSLVAGVPSSYNEQFF.

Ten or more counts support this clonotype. The CDR3 DNA sequence: TGTGCCAGCACCCCAGGAGGGCAGGGGAACTATGGCTACACCTTC. Translating it yields CASTPGGQGNYGYTF. The chain couples TRBV6-5 to TRBJ1-2; TRBD1 is a possible D gene (6 bases). Looked up from germline, CDR1 is MNHEY and CDR2 is SVGAGI. V was pared by 7 bases and J by 2 bases, with 17 bases between. This CDR3 contains 15 residues.

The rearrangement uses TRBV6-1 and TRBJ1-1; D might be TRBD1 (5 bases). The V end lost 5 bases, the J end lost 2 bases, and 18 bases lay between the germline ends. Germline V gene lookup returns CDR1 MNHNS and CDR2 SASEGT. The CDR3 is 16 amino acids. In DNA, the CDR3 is TGTGCCAGCAGTTCCGACCGGGGCGATATTAACACTGAAGCTTTCTTT. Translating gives CASSSDRGDINTEAFF.

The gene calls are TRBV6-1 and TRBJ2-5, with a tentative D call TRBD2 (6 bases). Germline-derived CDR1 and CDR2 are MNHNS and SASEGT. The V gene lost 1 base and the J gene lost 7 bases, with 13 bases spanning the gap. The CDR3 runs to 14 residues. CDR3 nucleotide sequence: TGTGCCAGCAGTGAAGGTCGGGGGTGGGGGACCCAGTACTTC. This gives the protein CASSEGRGWGTQYF.